These T cell receptor beta chains were read from a single sample in a study of shared clonotypes between healthy human individuals. Assay used: immunoSEQ multiplex PCR; TCRdb lists only in-frame clones, some missing. The sample lists roughly 2,500,000 clones, roughly 93% seen once, with about 0.38% in the top ten. Material for sequencing was naive CD4+ T cells from PBMCs. The origin of the receptors is a man aged 18 to 30 in good health. Some clones in this sample may be carry-over from other donors' samples. Each CDR3 is given with its conserved first and last residue. D genes are given only for firm matches. Clone size appears in some rows only: once, few, many, or a class for an expanded clone.

V gene,clone size,CDR3 length,J gene,D gene,CDR3 protein,CDR3 DNA
TRBV30,-,14,TRBJ2-2,-,CAWSVGPNTGELFF,TGTGCCTGGAGTGTTGGGCCCAACACCGGGGAGCTGTTTTTT
TRBV29-1,-,15,TRBJ1-1,-,CRVARGAQEDSEAFF,TGCAGAGTCGCTCGGGGGGCGCAGGAGGATAGTGAAGCTTTCTTT
TRBV7-9,-,16,TRBJ2-7,TRBD1,CASSLATGTETYEQYF,TGTGCCAGCAGCTTAGCTACGGGGACAGAGACCTACGAGCAGTACTTC
TRBV28,-,16,TRBJ2-1,TRBD2,CASSLWSSGRANEQFF,TGTGCCAGCAGTTTATGGTCCAGCGGGAGGGCCAATGAGCAGTTCTTC
TRBV28,-,12,TRBJ1-5,-,CASSLYRQPQHF,TGTGCCAGCAGTTTATATCGTCAGCCCCAGCATTTT
TRBV11-2,-,15,TRBJ2-7,-,CASRATLGATYEQYF,TGTGCCAGCAGGGCGACCCTCGGCGCTACCTACGAGCAGTACTTC
TRBV12-5,once,18,TRBJ1-2,TRBD1,CASGLVLFSGQEGYGYTF,TGTGCTAGTGGTTTGGTACTATTTAGCGGACAGGAGGGGTATGGCTACACCTTC
TRBV10-3,-,16,TRBJ1-1,TRBD1,CAISPGQGAGNTEAFF,TGTGCCATCAGCCCGGGACAGGGGGCAGGGAACACTGAAGCTTTCTTT
TRBV28,-,13,TRBJ2-7,TRBD1,CASRGETGWEQYF,TGTGCCAGCAGGGGTGAGACAGGGTGGGAGCAGTACTTC
TRBV30,few,16,TRBJ1-5,-,CAWSREVGTTNQPQHF,TGTGCCTGGAGTAGGGAGGTGGGGACAACTAATCAGCCCCAGCATTTT
TRBV20-1,-,11,TRBJ1-2,-,CSAGGDYGYTF,TGCAGTGCGGGGGGTGACTATGGCTACACCTTC
TRBV11-2,-,13,TRBJ1-3,-,CASSSVSGNTIYF,TGTGCCAGCAGCTCAGTGTCTGGAAACACCATATATTTT